This is a list of T cell receptor beta chains from one sample in a study of TIL therapy for anti-PD-1-resistant metastatic lung cancer. TCRdb keeps only in-frame clones here, not all; method: immunoSEQ multiplex PCR. The table records fewer than 60,000 clones, around 86% of them present only once. The input for sequencing was blood, taken at baseline. These receptors were obtained from a person aged 25 to 79 with non-small cell lung cancer. CDR3s include the opening cysteine and the closing phenylalanine or tryptophan. D genes are given only for firm matches. The size field is filled for only some rows; it gives once, few, many or a size class.

V,D,J,size,DNA,CDR3
TRBV18,TRBD2,TRBJ2-1,.,TGTGCCAGCTCACCACGGGAGACTAGCGTCTACAATGAGCAGTTCTTC,CASSPRETSVYNEQFF
TRBV4-1,.,TRBJ1-5,few,TGCGCCAGCAGCCAAGATAAGAGTGGAGTTCAGCCCCAGCATTTT,CASSQDKSGVQPQHF
TRBV11-2,.,TRBJ1-1,once,TGTGCCAGCAGCATAGGGGACACCTTAGGGAGCACTGAAGCTTTCTTT,CASSIGDTLGSTEAFF
TRBV14,.,TRBJ2-5,.,TGTGCCAGCAGCCAAGTGGGAGAGACCCAGTACTTC,CASSQVGETQYF
TRBV28,TRBD2,TRBJ2-3,.,TGTGCCAGCAGTGGACTAGCGGCAGGCACAGATACGCAGTATTTT,CASSGLAAGTDTQYF
TRBV6-2/TRBV6-3,.,TRBJ2-5,few,TGTGCCAGCAGTTACCGAGGACAGTTTTCGACCCAGTACTTC,CASSYRGQFSTQYF
TRBV30,.,TRBJ1-2,once,TGTGCCTGGAGGGCTTTGGACATTACCTATGGCTACACCTTC,CAWRALDITYGYTF
TRBV6-5,.,TRBJ2-7,.,TGTGCCAGCAGGGAGCCCGAGGGGAGGTACGAGCAGTACTTC,CASREPEGRYEQYF
TRBV27,.,TRBJ2-5,.,TGTGCCAGCAGTTTAGAAAGCGTGAAGGGACGGTGGGATCGAGAGACCCAGTACTTC,CASSLESVKGRWDRETQYF
TRBV12-3/TRBV12-4,.,TRBJ1-1,.,TGTGCCAGCAGTTCCCAGAGGACTGAAGCTTTCTTT,CASSSQRTEAFF
TRBV11-1,.,TRBJ2-2,.,TGTGCCAGCAGCTTATATAGTTCGGCCGGGGAGCTGTTTTTT,CASSLYSSAGELFF
TRBV3-1/TRBV3-2,.,TRBJ2-1,.,TGTGCCAGTCCTTGGGGGGCAGACAATGAGCAGTTCTTC,CASPWGADNEQFF
TRBV9,TRBD2,TRBJ2-3,.,TGTGCCAGCAGCGTCGGACTAGCGGGAGGGCCGAGTGGTACGCAGTATTTT,CASSVGLAGGPSGTQYF
TRBV12-5,.,TRBJ1-5,once,TGTGCTAGTGGTTTGGAACTACATCAGCCCCAGCATTTT,CASGLELHQPQHF
TRBV11-2,TRBD1,TRBJ2-1,.,TGTGCCAGCAGCCTACACCCTCCGGGACAGGGGTCCTACAATGAGCAGTTCTTC,CASSLHPPGQGSYNEQFF
TRBV30,.,TRBJ2-3,.,TGTGCCTGGAACCCCTTGGATACGCAGTATTTT,CAWNPLDTQYF
TRBV29-1,.,TRBJ2-7,.,TGCAGCGTTGAATTTAGTACAGGGAGGCGCTACGAGCAGTACTTC,CSVEFSTGRRYEQYF
TRBV5-1,.,TRBJ2-5,.,TGCGCCAGCAATGAGGGGAAAGAGACCCAGTACTTC,CASNEGKETQYF
TRBV5-1,TRBD1,TRBJ1-5,.,TGCGCCAGCAGCGTAGCCGGGACAGAAAATCAGCCCCAGCATTTT,CASSVAGTENQPQHF
TRBV6-5,.,TRBJ1-5,.,TGTGCCAGCAGTTACGACATTAATCAGCCCCAGCATTTT,CASSYDINQPQHF
TRBV7-2,.,TRBJ2-7,.,TGTGCCAGCAGCTTAGCGGTGACCGGGACGTATCGCTACGAGCAGTACTTC,CASSLAVTGTYRYEQYF
TRBV5-4,.,TRBJ2-3,.,TGTGCCAGCAGCTTGGGAAGAGACACAGATACGCAGTATTTT,CASSLGRDTDTQYF
TRBV2,.,TRBJ2-7,.,TGTGCCAGCAGTGCAGTGGAGCAGTACTTC,CASSAVEQYF
TRBV24-1,.,TRBJ1-5,few,TGTGCCACCAGTGGGGTAGGTCAGCCCCAGCATTTT,CATSGVGQPQHF
TRBV7-6,.,TRBJ2-3,.,TGTGCCAGCAGCTTAAGGGACCGGGACTCAGATACGCAGTATTTT,CASSLRDRDSDTQYF
TRBV7-9,.,TRBJ2-1,.,TGTGCCAGCAGCTTAGGGAGAGGGAACCTCCACAATGAGCAGTTCTTC,CASSLGRGNLHNEQFF
TRBV3-1/TRBV3-2,TRBD2,TRBJ2-1,.,TGTGCCAGCAGCCCTATAGCGGGAGGTGGCTACAATGAGCAGTTCTTC,CASSPIAGGGYNEQFF
TRBV27,.,TRBJ1-2,.,TGTGCCAGCAGTTTGGCAGGGGCCTATGGCTACACCTTC,CASSLAGAYGYTF
TRBV28,.,TRBJ2-2,.,TGTGCCAGCAGCCACCGGACCGCGAACACCGGGGAGCTGTTTTTT,CASSHRTANTGELFF
TRBV10-3,.,TRBJ2-1,.,TGTGCCATCAGCCAGACAGGGAGGGGAGGCAATGAGCAGTTCTTC,CAISQTGRGGNEQFF
TRBV19,.,TRBJ1-5,.,TGTGCCAGTACGGCCCGTGCAGGGCGTTATCAGCCCCAGCATTTT,CASTARAGRYQPQHF
TRBV19,TRBD1,TRBJ2-5,.,TGTGCCAGTACCGAAGGGCAGGGGGCTTGGGAGACCCAGTACTTC,CASTEGQGAWETQYF
TRBV4-3,.,TRBJ2-7,.,TGCGCCAGCAGCCAAACTAGGGACTCTCCCTCCTACGAGCAGTACTTC,CASSQTRDSPSYEQYF
TRBV2,.,TRBJ1-6,.,TGTGCCAGCAGGCCTGGCGGGGCCGGCTATAATTCACCCCTCCACTTT,CASRPGGAGYNSPLHF